The 22 T cell receptor beta chains listed next were all sequenced from one sample in a study of CD8+ T cells in alopecia areata. cDNA reverse transcribed from extracted RNA served as the sequencing template. Data came from immunoSEQ multiplex PCR; TCRdb stores just in-frame clones and leaves some out. The repertoire consists of some 220,000 clones, with 50% to 70% occurring once and the leading ten covering roughly 1.5%. The treatment: oral pan-JAK inhibitor, 5-10 mg twice daily. The sequencing used CD4+ T cells sorted from blood, collected at week 4, from a patient treated with tofacitinib. These receptors all come from a human donor with alopecia areata.

This clone was seen a few times. V is TRBV19 and J is TRBJ1-6; tentatively, D is TRBD1 (5 bases). Looked up from germline, CDR1 is LNHDA and CDR2 is SQIVND (reference sequence). The V end lost 6 bases, the J end lost 2 bases, and 14 bases lay between the germline ends. This CDR3 has 16 amino acids. Here the CDR3 DNA reads TGTGCCAGTAGGGGGCAAGGGACCGCCTATAATTCACCCCTCCACTTT. Translated, it gives CASRGQGTAYNSPLHF.

The V gene is TRBV7-2, the J gene TRBJ1-6; no reliable D call. Trimming shortened V by 1 base and J by 10 bases, and 8 bases separated the two germline ends. Germline V lookup: CDR1 SGHTA, CDR2 FQGNSA. The CDR3 covers 13 residues. DNA of the CDR3: TGTGCCAGCAGCTTAGGGGGTGGGTCACCCCTCCACTTT. Protein product: CASSLGGGSPLHF.

The chain combines TRBV5-1 with TRBJ1-2, with a weak D call TRBD1 (6 bases). The CDR3 covers 14 residues. V lost 0 bases, J lost 5 bases, and 11 bases lay in between. Germline assignment: CDR1 SGHRS and CDR2 YFSETQ. CDR3 loop: CASSLGEGGYGYTF. DNA of the CDR3: TGCGCCAGCAGCTTGGGTGAAGGGGGATATGGCTACACCTTC.

The gene calls are TRBV11-3 and TRBJ2-5; 7 bases fit TRBD1. Germline assignment: CDR1 SGHNT and CDR2 YENEEA. The CDR3 length is 16 residues. Trimming cost V 5 bases and J 1 base; bases outside gene matches: 10. The CDR3 loop reads CASSPRGGLLQETQYF. CDR3 in DNA: TGTGCCAGCAGCCCTCGAGGGGGCTTACTCCAAGAGACCCAGTACTTC.

This clone has just a few counts. The V gene is TRBV29-1, the J gene TRBJ1-1; tentative D call: TRBD1 (5 bases). Per the germline V gene, CDR1 is SQVTM and CDR2 is ANQGSEA. With 5 bases removed from V and 1 base from J, the gap between germline ends came to 14 bases. The CDR3 is 14 amino acids. The CDR3: CSVKKTAGNTEAFF. CDR3 bases: TGCAGCGTTAAAAAGACAGCGGGGAACACTGAAGCTTTCTTT.

The chain employs TRBV29-1 and TRBJ2-3; unclear D gene. V lost 6 bases and J 6 bases, leaving 7 bases between the germline ends. Germline V gene lookup returns CDR1 SQVTM and CDR2 ANQGSEA. CDR3 length equals 10 residues. In DNA form, the CDR3 reads TGCAGCGTCGGGCTCGATACGCAGTATTTT. Encoded protein: CSVGLDTQYF.

Here the CDR3 reads CSVGTSGGYNEQFF. CDR3 nucleotide sequence: TGCAGCGTTGGTACTAGCGGGGGATACAATGAGCAGTTCTTC. V gene TRBV29-1 combines with J gene TRBJ2-1; TRBD2 matches at 11 bases. Germline V gene data show CDR1 as SQVTM and CDR2 as ANQGSEA. Unmatched junction bases numbered 3, after V lost 4 bases and J lost 4 bases. The CDR3 is 14 amino acids.

J is TRBJ2-3 and V is TRBV30; 8 nucleotides align to TRBD2. Trimming cost V 2 bases and J 1 base; bases outside gene matches: 11. The germline V gene has CDR1 GTSNPN and CDR2 SVGIG (reference sequence). This CDR3 has 17 amino acids. The CDR3 nucleotides read TGTGCCTGGAGTCGGGGGGGGCCATCTCGTCGCACAGATACGCAGTATTTT. It encodes CAWSRGGPSRRTDTQYF.

V gene TRBV6-5 combines with J gene TRBJ1-6; no reliable D call. The CDR3 runs 15 residues. Trimming left V 7 bases short and J 6 bases short, with 16 bases between. CDR1 is MNHEY, CDR2 SVGAGI, per germline. The CDR3 reads CASTESGLGNSPLHF. As DNA, the CDR3 is TGTGCCAGCACCGAGTCTGGGCTGGGTAATTCACCCCTCCACTTT.

This chain uses TRBV7-2 with TRBJ1-2; 10 nucleotides match TRBD1. Germline trimming cut 3 bases from V and 4 bases from J; bases unmatched to any gene: 5. Germline V gene sequence: CDR1 SGHTA, CDR2 FQGNSA. The CDR3 totals 15 residues. The CDR3 loop reads CASSLGDRGPYGYTF. The CDR3 DNA sequence: TGTGCCAGCAGCTTGGGGGACAGGGGTCCCTATGGCTACACCTTC.

The chain links TRBV29-1 to TRBJ1-4; no clear D gene. The germline CDR1 and CDR2 sequences are SQVTM and ANQGSEA. V was trimmed by 4 bases and J by 8 bases, leaving 14 bases between them. There are 13 residues in the CDR3. The CDR3 sequence: CSVVEQEGEKLFF. Here the CDR3 DNA reads TGCAGCGTTGTGGAACAAGAGGGAGAAAAACTGTTTTTT.

The rearrangement links TRBV10-3 to TRBJ1-5; the match to TRBD1 covers 9 bases. V shed 6 bases and J 6 bases; nucleotides not matched to a gene: 6. Germline V gene data show CDR1 as ENHRY and CDR2 as SYGVKD. CDR3 size: 14 residues. CDR3 amino acids: CAIRGTGLGQPQHF. The CDR3 DNA is TGTGCCATCAGGGGGACAGGGCTGGGTCAGCCCCAGCATTTT.

This clone occurred a few times. The chain carries TRBV14 and TRBJ2-6; 9 bases map to TRBD2. Per germline, CDR1 SGHDN and CDR2 FVKESK. V lost 4 bases and J lost 5; bases outside the gene matches: 9. The CDR3 extends over 17 amino acids. The CDR3 spells CASSPTAGGVWANVLTF. The CDR3, as DNA: TGTGCCAGCAGCCCGACAGCGGGGGGCGTCTGGGCCAACGTCCTGACTTTC. The full variable domain, completed using reference TRBV14 and TRBJ2-6, is EAGVTQFPSHSVIEKGQTVTLRCDPISGHDNLYWYRRVMGKEIKFLLHFVKESKQDESGMPNNRFLAERTGGTYSTLKVQPAELEDSGVYFCASSPTAGGVWANVLTFGAGSRLTVL.

The rearrangement joins TRBV30 to TRBJ2-3; TRBD2 is a possible D gene (5 bases). CDR3 length: 15 amino acids. The V gene lost 5 bases and the J gene lost 5 bases, with 20 bases spanning the gap. Germline V gene sequence: CDR1 GTSNPN, CDR2 SVGIG (reference sequence). This CDR3 reads CAWGLAVAGRDTQYF. CDR3 nucleotides: TGTGCCTGGGGACTGGCGGTCGCCGGAAGAGATACGCAGTATTTT.

The rearrangement uses TRBV29-1 and TRBJ2-7; tentatively, D is TRBD1 or TRBD2 (5 bases each). V lost 4 bases and J 7 bases, leaving 14 bases between the germline ends. The germline V gene has CDR1 SQVTM and CDR2 ANQGSEA. The CDR3 length is 12 residues. The CDR3 sequence: CSVVGPSWEQYF. The CDR3 bases are TGCAGCGTTGTGGGACCCTCTTGGGAGCAGTACTTC.

This chain links TRBV27 with TRBJ1-2; D is undetermined. The CDR3 contains 14 residues. The V and J ends lost 8 bases and 0 bases respectively, with 13 bases between them. CDR1 and CDR2 from the germline V gene are MNHEY and SMNVEV (reference sequence). DNA for the CDR3: TGTGCCAGCGGAACCTTGATAGCTAACTATGGCTACACCTTC. Protein: CASGTLIANYGYTF.

This clone was seen only once. The chain carries TRBV30 and TRBJ1-1; 7 nucleotides match TRBD1. Germline CDR1 reads GTSNPN; CDR2 reads SVGIG (reference sequence). V trimming: 7 bases; J trimming: 2 bases; junction bases outside the gene matches: 10. This CDR3 is 14 amino acids long. In DNA form, the CDR3 reads TGTGCCTTCTCAAACACAGGGGCAAACACTGAAGCTTTCTTT. As protein: CAFSNTGANTEAFF.

This chain joins TRBV2 and TRBJ2-4, with D possibly TRBD2 on 7 matching bases. V dropped 8 bases and J dropped 6 bases, with 14 bases sitting between them. The germline V gene has CDR1 SNHLY and CDR2 FYNNEI. The CDR3 spans 13 residues. In DNA, the CDR3 is TGTGCCAGCGGAGGGGGGGGCCTAAACATTCAGTACTTC. Its protein is CASGGGGLNIQYF.

This clone has a handful of counts. The chain uses TRBV7-2 and TRBJ1-2; perhaps TRBD1 as D (6 bases). Trimming left V 5 bases short and J 0 bases short, with 13 bases between. The germline CDR1 and CDR2 sequences are SGHTA and FQGNSA. CDR3 length: 15 amino acids. The CDR3 protein is CASSRGTPANYGYTF. For the CDR3, the DNA is TGTGCCAGCAGCCGTGGGACACCAGCTAACTATGGCTACACCTTC.

The chain joins TRBV30 to TRBJ2-7; D perhaps matches TRBD1 (5 bases). CDR1 and CDR2 from the germline V gene are GTSNPN and SVGIG (reference sequence). The CDR3 length is 13 residues. The V and J ends lost 1 base and 6 bases respectively, with 13 bases between them. The CDR3 protein is CAWSAQGLGEQYF. CDR3 nucleotide sequence: TGTGCCTGGAGTGCGCAGGGTCTAGGCGAGCAGTACTTC.

The chain carries TRBV29-1 and TRBJ1-2; D uncertain. Germline V lookup: CDR1 SQVTM, CDR2 ANQGSEA. CDR3 size: 12 residues. Trimming removed 3 bases from V and 4 bases from J, with 9 bases in between. CDR3 bases: TGCAGCGTTGACCCAGGTCTCTATGGCTACACCTTC. Translated, it gives CSVDPGLYGYTF. Full variable domain (outside the CDR3, taken from reference TRBV29-1 and TRBJ1-2): SAVISQKPSRDICQRGTSLTIQCQVDSQVTMMFWYRQQPGQSLTLIATANQGSEATYESGFVIDKFPISRPNLTFSTLTVSNMSPEDSSIYLCSVDPGLYGYTFGSGTRLTVV.

This chain connects TRBV9 to TRBJ2-3; no clear D gene. Germline CDR1 is SGDLS and CDR2 is YYNGEE. V lost 0 bases to trimming and J lost 6 bases, with 11 bases between them. The CDR3 spans 14 residues. DNA for the CDR3: TGTGCCAGCAGCGTAGGCCAGCTGATGGATACGCAGTATTTT. This sequence encodes CASSVGQLMDTQYF.